This TCR beta chain was sequenced for a study of molecular identifiers for immune sequencing clone quantification. TCRdb re-derived calls from the PCR reads in MiXCR, one entry per CDR3 protein. The table lists about 510,000 distinct CDR3 sequences, less than 30% of them singletons. The ends lost 9 bases at V and 0 bases at J; junction bases unmatched: 4. The CDR3 consists of 13 residues. The germline CDR1 and CDR2 sequences are MDHEN and SYDVKM. This clonotype came up a few times. Investigators produced naive CD8 libraries from 20,000 to 1,000,000 sorted cells, drawing on 10%, 30% or 50% RNA. The specimen was naive CD8+ T cells from blood, with Jurkat cell RNA spiked in. Noted subset: FACS-sorted CD8+CD4-CCR7+CD45RA+ naive T cells. The TCR originated in a human donor in good health. Some libraries in this study had Jurkat cell RNA spiked in. V usage is TRBV28 and J usage is TRBJ2-7; 8 bases agree with TRBD1. The CDR3 sequence is CASGQGNSYEQYF. CDR3 bases: TGTGCCAGTGGACAGGGAAACTCCTACGAGCAGTACTTC.